This T cell receptor beta chain was captured by sequencing in a study of blood T cell repertoires in COVID-19. This clone came up once. The V gene's germline CDR1 is SGHNT and CDR2 YENEEA. The CDR3 totals 16 residues. With 5 bases removed from V and 8 bases from J, the gap between germline ends came to 22 bases. The assay was immunoSEQ multiplex PCR, and TCRdb's table has in-frame clones only and misses some. In the table there are roughly 55,000 clones, around four fifths of which are singletons. Sequencing input: peripheral blood. This clonotype was sampled from an elderly man with acute or convalescent COVID-19. J is TRBJ2-1 and V is TRBV11-3; D unclear. The CDR3 nucleotides are TGTGCCAGCAGCCTTATGTCAAGCTCTCCTACCCATGAGCAGTTCTTC. This encodes CASSLMSSSPTHEQFF.